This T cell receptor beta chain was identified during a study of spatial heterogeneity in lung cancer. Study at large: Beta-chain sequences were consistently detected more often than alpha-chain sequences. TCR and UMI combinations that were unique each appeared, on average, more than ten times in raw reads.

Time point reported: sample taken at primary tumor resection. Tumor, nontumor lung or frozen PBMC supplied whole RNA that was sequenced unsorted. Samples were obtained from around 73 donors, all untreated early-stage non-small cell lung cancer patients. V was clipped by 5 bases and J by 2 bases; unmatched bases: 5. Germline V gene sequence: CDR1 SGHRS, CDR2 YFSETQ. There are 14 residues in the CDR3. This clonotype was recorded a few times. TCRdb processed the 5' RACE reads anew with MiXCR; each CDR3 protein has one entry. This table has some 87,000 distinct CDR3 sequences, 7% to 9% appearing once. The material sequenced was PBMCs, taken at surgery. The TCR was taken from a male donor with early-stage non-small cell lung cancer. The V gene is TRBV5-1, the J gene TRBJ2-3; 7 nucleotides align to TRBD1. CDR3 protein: CASRIGQDTDTQYF. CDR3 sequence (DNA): TGCGCCAGCAGAATAGGACAGGACACAGATACGCAGTATTTT.